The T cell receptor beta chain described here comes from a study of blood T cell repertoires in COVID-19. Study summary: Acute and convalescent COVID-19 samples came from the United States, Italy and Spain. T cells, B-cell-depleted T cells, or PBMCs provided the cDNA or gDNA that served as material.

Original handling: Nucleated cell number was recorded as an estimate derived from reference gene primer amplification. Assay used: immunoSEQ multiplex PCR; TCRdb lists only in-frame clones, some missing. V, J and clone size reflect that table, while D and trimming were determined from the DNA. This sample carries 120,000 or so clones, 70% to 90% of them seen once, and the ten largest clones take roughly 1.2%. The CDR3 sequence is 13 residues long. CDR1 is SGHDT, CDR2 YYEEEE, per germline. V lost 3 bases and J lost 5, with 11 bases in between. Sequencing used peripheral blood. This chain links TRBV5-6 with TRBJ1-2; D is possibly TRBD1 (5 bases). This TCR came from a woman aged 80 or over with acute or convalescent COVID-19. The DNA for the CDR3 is TGTGCCAGCAGCTACGACAGTCAATATGGCTACACCTTC. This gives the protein CASSYDSQYGYTF.